One and the same sample provided the 3 T cell receptor beta chains below, sequenced in a study of PD-L1 blockade in urothelial cancer. The data were produced by immunoSEQ multiplex PCR, yet TCRdb's version contains in-frame clones alone and is incomplete. The sample holds 50,000 or so clones, approximately 80% seen once. The sample was PBMCs, taken around atezolizumab (anti-PD-L1) treatment. These receptors were collected from a man aged 65 to 85 with urothelial cancer.

The J gene is TRBJ2-7, the V gene TRBV5-1; TRBD1 might be the D (5 bases). The CDR3 contains 14 residues. CDR1 and CDR2 from the germline V gene are SGHRS and YFSETQ. The V end was cut by 0 bases, the J end by 2 bases, with 9 bases between. The CDR3 sequence: CASSLAGQTYEQYF. For the CDR3, the DNA is TGCGCCAGCAGCTTGGCAGGGCAGACCTACGAGCAGTACTTC.

This chain joins TRBV28 and TRBJ2-6; no firm D call. This CDR3 has 14 amino acids. Germline assignment: CDR1 MDHEN and CDR2 SYDVKM. The V gene lost 3 bases and the J gene lost 3 bases, with 6 bases spanning the gap. The CDR3 spells CASSLPGGANVLTF. DNA for the CDR3: TGTGCCAGCAGTTTGCCGGGTGGGGCCAACGTCCTGACTTTC.

This chain joins TRBV7-9 and TRBJ2-1, with 13 bases that match TRBD2. Germline V gene data show CDR1 as SEHNR and CDR2 as FQNEAQ (reference sequence). V shed 5 bases, J shed 8 bases, and the junction held 9 bases outside the gene matches. The CDR3 is 16 amino acids. The CDR3 loop reads CASSPWTSGSIHEQFF. CDR3 bases: TGTGCCAGCAGCCCCTGGACTAGCGGGAGTATCCATGAGCAGTTCTTC.